This T cell receptor (beta chain) was identified in a study of early T cells in non-severe SARS-CoV-2 infection. In the study overall: Bulk RNA isolated from unsorted whole blood underwent sequencing; chains were not paired.

Individually, cDNA molecules had unique molecular identifiers attached to them. TCRdb redid the calling of the 5' RACE reads with MiXCR, one entry per CDR3 protein. The sample has 40,000 or so distinct CDR3 sequences, approximately 6% seen once; the top ten hold 7.6%. This clonotype was detected ten times or more. What it binds is unknown. The CDR3 totals 16 residues. V gave up 5 bases and J gave up 1 base, with 16 bases separating them. Germline values: CDR1 SEHNR, CDR2 FQNEAQ (reference sequence). Findings of the study overall: Matching against VDJdb likely underestimated virus-specific expansions, favoring anti-spike CD8.

This clonotype was sampled from an adult who was a healthcare worker with PCR-confirmed SARS-CoV-2 infection or an uninfected control (not recorded which). The sequenced sample was whole blood. V gene TRBV7-9 combines with J gene TRBJ2-3, with a weak D call TRBD2 (5 bases). The CDR3 bases are TGTGCCAGCAGCCCCCTCACCGGGGAGCGCACAGATACGCAGTATTTT. It is translated as CASSPLTGERTDTQYF. Full variable domain (missing parts from reference TRBV7-9 and TRBJ2-3): DTGVSQNPRHKITKRGQNVTFRCDPISEHNRLYWYRQTLGQGPEFLTYFQNEAQLEKSRLLSDRFSAERPKGSFSTLEIQRTEQGDSAMYLCASSPLTGERTDTQYFGPGTRLTVL.